The 11 T cell receptor beta chains reported below all come from one sample, sequenced in a study of CD8+ T cells in alopecia areata (dated by TCRdb to 2017 to 2018). The method was the immunoSEQ multiplex PCR assay. RNA was extracted from all samples and reverse transcribed into cDNA, which served as template for TCR sequencing. In its TCRdb copy, this immuneACCESS table keeps in-frame sequences only and misses some clones. Where compared with another copy, unresolved V genes explain less than half of these, and the others have no known cause. The sample includes approximately 82,000 clones, with roughly half observed a single time. The top ten constitute around 5.7% of the sample. Source material: NKG2D-high CD8+ T cells sorted from blood. The cell subset or site label here, explained by the study, means: sorted CD8+ NKG2D-high blood T cells. These receptors all come from a human donor with alopecia areata.

The table lists this clone with a few counts. The chain combines TRBV29-1 with TRBJ2-3; 9 nucleotides match TRBD1. Looked up from germline, CDR1 is SQVTM and CDR2 is ANQGSEA. V lost 6 bases to trimming and J lost 4 bases; unmatched junction nucleotides: 8. The CDR3 has 14 amino acids. The CDR3 sequence is CSVNPGQGSDTQYF. Written as DNA, the CDR3 is TGCAGCGTGAATCCGGGACAGGGTTCAGATACGCAGTATTTT.

This clone is a singleton in its sample. The chain carries TRBV30 and TRBJ2-5; D is possibly TRBD2 (5 bases). The J call may be in error: the DNA end matches TRBJ2-7 better. Germline-derived CDR1 and CDR2 are GTSNPN and SVGIG (reference sequence). This CDR3 has 13 amino acids. The CDR3 DNA reads TGTGCCTGGAGTGTGTGGGAGTACCACGAGCAGTACTTC. Protein: CAWSVWEYHEQYF.

This clone was observed a handful of times. The rearrangement joins TRBV29-1 to TRBJ1-4; no definite D call. CDR3 length equals 14 residues. The germline V gene has CDR1 SQVTM and CDR2 ANQGSEA. Trimming stripped 6 bases from V and 6 bases from J, with 17 bases between. The CDR3 coding sequence is TGCAGCGTCTGTTCGGCGTCCGCTTATGAAAAACTGTTTTTT. It is translated as CSVCSASAYEKLFF.

The chain couples TRBV29-1 to TRBJ2-7; D assignment may be TRBD1 or TRBD2 (5 bases each). CDR1 and CDR2 from the germline V gene are SQVTM and ANQGSEA. The CDR3 loop spans 13 amino acids. Trimming pared 7 bases from V and 3 bases from J, leaving 16 bases between. The CDR3, as DNA: TGCAGCGCCTTCCGGGACGGAGGCTACGAGCAGTACTTC. Encoded protein: CSAFRDGGYEQYF.

The chain uses TRBV5-1 and TRBJ1-2, with 7 bases lining up with TRBD1. Germline loops: CDR1 SGHRS, CDR2 YFSETQ. The J segment lost 1 base and the V segment lost 5 bases, leaving 5 bases of the junction unmatched. The CDR3 contains 14 residues. CDR3 DNA sequence: TGCGCCAGCAGGGAGACAGGGAGTAACTATGGCTACACCTTC. This gives the protein CASRETGSNYGYTF. The complete variable domain, with remaining parts taken from reference TRBV5-1 and TRBJ1-2, reads KAGVTQTPRYLIKTRGQQVTLSCSPISGHRSVSWYQQTPGQGLQFLFEYFSETQRNKGNFPGRFSGRQFSNSRSEMNVSTLELGDSALYLCASRETGSNYGYTFGSGTRLTVV.

The rearrangement uses TRBV11-2 and TRBJ1-1; D is possibly TRBD1 (6 bases). The V gene's germline CDR1 is SGHAT and CDR2 FQNNGV. The CDR3 contains 11 residues. Trimming took 11 bases from V and 5 from J, leaving 12 bases between them. CDR3 DNA: TGTGCCGGGGGGCTAGGGACTGAAGCTTTCTTT. This gives the protein CAGGLGTEAFF.

Only one count was recorded for this clone. The rearrangement joins TRBV5-1 to TRBJ2-5; D may match TRBD1 or TRBD2 (5 bases each). This CDR3 is 11 amino acids long. V was clipped by 4 bases and J by 5 bases, with 6 bases between them. The germline V gene has CDR1 SGHRS and CDR2 YFSETQ. The CDR3: CASSGTETQYF. The CDR3 region has the DNA TGCGCCAGCAGCGGGACGGAGACCCAGTACTTC.

The gene calls are TRBV28 and TRBJ2-1; 9 nucleotides agree with TRBD1. V was pared by 5 bases and J by 2 bases, with 4 bases of the junction left unmatched. The V gene's germline CDR1 is MDHEN and CDR2 SYDVKM. This CDR3 is built from 15 residues. CDR3 protein: CASSLRTGAYNEQFF. CDR3 coding DNA: TGTGCCAGCAGTCTTAGGACAGGGGCCTACAATGAGCAGTTCTTC.

V and J are TRBV4-3 and TRBJ2-4; no definite D call. V lost 4 bases and J 8 bases, leaving 12 bases between the germline ends. This CDR3 contains 13 residues. The germline gives CDR1 LGHNA, CDR2 YSLEER. CDR3 residues: CASSPGHYDIQYF. In DNA form, the CDR3 reads TGCGCCAGCAGCCCAGGCCATTACGACATTCAGTACTTC.

This clone was observed a few times. This chain uses TRBV15 with TRBJ2-7; D is possibly TRBD2 (6 bases). In germline, CDR1 is LNHNV, CDR2 YYDKDF (reference sequence). There are 16 residues in the CDR3. Deletions cut 3 bases from V and 4 bases from J, with 19 bases between. CDR3: CATSSPHGGTVYEQYF. CDR3 sequence (DNA): TGTGCCACCAGCAGTCCTCATGGGGGGACCGTGTACGAGCAGTACTTC.

This rearrangement joins TRBV20-1 to TRBJ2-1; D remains unclear. This CDR3 contains 10 residues. The germline V gene has CDR1 DFQATT and CDR2 SNEGSKA (reference sequence). Trimming stripped 6 bases from V and 10 bases from J, with 10 bases between. The CDR3 loop is CSAITGEQFF. CDR3 bases: TGCAGTGCCATCACTGGGGAGCAGTTCTTC.